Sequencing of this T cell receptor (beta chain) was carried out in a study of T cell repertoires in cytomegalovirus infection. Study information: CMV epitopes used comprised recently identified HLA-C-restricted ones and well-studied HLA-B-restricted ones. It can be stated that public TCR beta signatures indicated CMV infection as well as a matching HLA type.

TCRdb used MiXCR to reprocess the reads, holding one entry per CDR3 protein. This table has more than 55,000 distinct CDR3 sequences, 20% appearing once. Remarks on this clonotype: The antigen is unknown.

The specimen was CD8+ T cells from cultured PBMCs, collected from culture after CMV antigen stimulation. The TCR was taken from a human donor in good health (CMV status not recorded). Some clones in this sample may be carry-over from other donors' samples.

The CDR3 nucleotides read TGTGCCAGCGGCCCGTCTAGCGGGGGGGCCAATGAGCAGTTCTTC. Translated, it gives CASGPSSGGANEQFF. The rearrangement links TRBV7-2 to TRBJ2-1, with TRBD2 matching over 12 bases. CDR3 length: 15 residues. With 8 bases clipped from V and 6 bases from J, the junction kept 8 bases outside the gene matches. Germline V gene sequence: CDR1 SGHTA, CDR2 FQGNSA. The variable domain in full, completed from reference TRBV7-2 and TRBJ2-1, reads GAGVSQSPSNKVTEKGKDVELRCDPISGHTALYWYRQSLGQGLEFLIYFQGNSAPDKSGLPSDRFSAERTGGSVSTLTIQRTQQEDSAVYLCASGPSSGGANEQFFGPGTRLTVL.